A selection of T cell receptor beta chains follows, all from one sample in a study of T cell responses to AZD1222 COVID-19 vaccine. Libraries were prepared by immunoSEQ multiplex PCR; TCRdb keeps only in-frame clonotypes and omits some of them. The sample lists some 150,000 clones, approximately 86% seen once, with 6.9% in the top ten. The source material was peripheral blood, sampled after recovery from COVID-19. The receptors originated from an adult who had recovered from COVID-19. The CDR3 runs from the conserved cysteine through the conserved F or W. Each record gives: clone size, J gene, V gene, D gene, CDR3 DNA, CDR3 protein. The D gene is left open where the match is weak. Only part of the rows carry a size: once, few, many, or a class if the clone is expanded.

size: once
J: TRBJ2-4
V: TRBV3-1/TRBV3-2
D: .
DNA: TGTGCCAGCAGCCAAAGAGGAGCCAAAAACATTCAGTACTTC
CDR3: CASSQRGAKNIQYF

size: .
J: TRBJ2-7
V: TRBV7-6
D: .
DNA: TGTGCCAGCAGCCTCCCCGGACAGAACTACGAGCAGTACTTC
CDR3: CASSLPGQNYEQYF

size: .
J: TRBJ2-7
V: TRBV28
D: TRBD1
DNA: TGTGCCAGCAGTCCCGCCGGGACAGGGGGCTCCTACGAGCAGTACTTC
CDR3: CASSPAGTGGSYEQYF

size: .
J: TRBJ2-1
V: TRBV10-3
D: TRBD2
DNA: TGTGCCATCAGTGAACGGACTAGCGGGAGTAATGAGCAGTTCTTC
CDR3: CAISERTSGSNEQFF

size: .
J: TRBJ2-1
V: TRBV25-1
D: TRBD2
DNA: TGTGCCAGCAGTGAATTTGCGGGAGGGTTAGGAGAGCAGTTCTTC
CDR3: CASSEFAGGLGEQFF

size: few
J: TRBJ1-6
V: TRBV18
D: .
DNA: TGTGCCAGCTCTGACGGAGTTGCTTCGCATTCACCCCTCCACTTT
CDR3: CASSDGVASHSPLHF

size: once
J: TRBJ2-7
V: TRBV4-3
D: .
DNA: TGCGCCAGCAGCCAAGAGAATACAATTATGAGGGAGCAGTACTTC
CDR3: CASSQENTIMREQYF

size: .
J: TRBJ2-2
V: TRBV5-1
D: .
DNA: TGCGCCAGCAGCTTGGACAGGGCCACCGGGGAGCTGTTTTTT
CDR3: CASSLDRATGELFF

size: .
J: TRBJ2-5
V: TRBV11-2
D: TRBD2
DNA: TGTGCCAGCAACGGACTAGCGGGTTCTCAAGAGACCCAGTACTTC
CDR3: CASNGLAGSQETQYF

size: .
J: TRBJ2-3
V: TRBV5-4
D: .
DNA: TGTGCCAGCAGCGACAGGAGGGGCACAGATACGCAGTATTTT
CDR3: CASSDRRGTDTQYF

size: .
J: TRBJ2-2
V: TRBV6-5
D: .
DNA: TGTGCCAGAGGGAAGGGTAACACCGGGGAGCTGTTTTTT
CDR3: CARGKGNTGELFF

size: .
J: TRBJ2-1
V: TRBV3-1/TRBV3-2
D: .
DNA: TGTGCCAGCACAACTTCTCTAGCGACTGAGCAGTTCTTC
CDR3: CASTTSLATEQFF

size: .
J: TRBJ2-7
V: TRBV29-1
D: .
DNA: TGCAGCGTTGGGACACGGTACTACGAGCAGTACTTC
CDR3: CSVGTRYYEQYF

size: few
J: TRBJ1-3
V: TRBV20-1
D: .
DNA: TGCAGTGCTAGTGAGTCCCATCGAGGGGCAGGGGTACTAGGAAACACCATATATTTT
CDR3: CSASESHRGAGVLGNTIYF

size: .
J: TRBJ1-6
V: TRBV28
D: .
DNA: TGTGCCAGCCCGTCGACGAGGGGAGGACCCCTCCACTTT
CDR3: CASPSTRGGPLHF

size: .
J: TRBJ1-1
V: TRBV3-1/TRBV3-2
D: .
DNA: TGTGCCAGCAGCCAAGGGGGACGTTGGGGAACTGAAGCTTTCTTT
CDR3: CASSQGGRWGTEAFF

size: .
J: TRBJ1-4
V: TRBV19
D: TRBD1
DNA: TGTGCCAGTAGTTCCGGGACAGAGTATTGGAAAAAACTGTTTTTT
CDR3: CASSSGTEYWKKLFF

size: .
J: TRBJ2-7
V: TRBV5-4
D: .
DNA: TGTGCCAGCAGCCCCGGGGGAGTTAGGAACGAGCAGTACTTC
CDR3: CASSPGGVRNEQYF

size: .
J: TRBJ1-2
V: TRBV28
D: TRBD1
DNA: TGTGCCTCCGTCTTCACAGGGGTAGGGAACTATGGCTACACCTTC
CDR3: CASVFTGVGNYGYTF

size: .
J: TRBJ2-3
V: TRBV7-9
D: TRBD2
DNA: TGTGCCAGCAGCTTATTTCTAGCGGCTAGCACAGATACGCAGTATTTT
CDR3: CASSLFLAASTDTQYF

size: .
J: TRBJ2-7
V: TRBV9
D: .
DNA: TGTGCCAGCAGCGTAGGACCCACCTCCTACGAGCAGTACTTC
CDR3: CASSVGPTSYEQYF

size: .
J: TRBJ2-5
V: TRBV28
D: .
DNA: TGTGCCAGCAGTTTTGAGTGGCGGGAGACCCAGTACTTC
CDR3: CASSFEWRETQYF

size: once
J: TRBJ1-1
V: TRBV7-2
D: TRBD1
DNA: TGTGCCAGCAGCTTTAGCGGCGGGACAGGGAACACTGAAGCTTTCTTT
CDR3: CASSFSGGTGNTEAFF